This TCR beta chain was obtained from a study of blood T cell repertoires in COVID-19. For the study at large: Sample material is recorded as cDNA or gDNA derived from T cells, B-cell-depleted T cells, or PBMCs.

The V segment lost 5 bases and the J segment 5 bases; nucleotides outside the gene matches: 6. The CDR3 loop spans 14 amino acids. Germline values: CDR1 SNHLY, CDR2 FYNNEI. Seattle patients were enrolled during active infection and followed longitudinally. Sequencing used immunoSEQ multiplex PCR; TCRdb keeps in-frame clones, though not all of them. The table shows roughly 160,000 clones, with less than 85% occurring only once. Worth noting for this clone: Other nucleotide sequences in the sample specify the same CDR3.

This receptor was taken from a woman in her sixties or seventies with COVID-19, enrolled during active disease. This chain connects TRBV2 to TRBJ1-1, with 9 bases that match TRBD1. Sequenced material: peripheral blood. The CDR3 loop is CASSKGQGGTEAFF. The CDR3 DNA sequence: TGTGCCAGCAGTAAGGGACAGGGCGGGACTGAAGCTTTCTTT.